The rows below give T cell receptor beta chains drawn from one sample of a study of blood T cell repertoires in COVID-19. Only in-frame clones appear in the TCRdb table, and some are missing; sequencing was by immunoSEQ multiplex PCR. The profile covers about 15,000 clones, with approximately 85% appearing a single time and 35% taken by the ten largest. Sequencing was carried out using peripheral blood. These receptors were taken from a man in his 70s in a cohort sampled during active COVID-19. Both conserved end residues are part of each CDR3. The order of the fields is J gene, clone size, D gene, V gene, CDR3 protein, CDR3 DNA. The D gene is left open where the match is weak. Expanded clones are given a class, and other clones once, few, many or no size at all.

TRBJ2-1 NA TRBD2 TRBV11-1 CASRGASGAYNEQFF TGTGCCAGCCGCGGGGCTAGCGGCGCCTACAATGAGCAGTTCTTC
TRBJ2-3 NA TRBD1 TRBV2 CASIYTGGNTDTQYF TGTGCCAGCATTTATACAGGGGGGAACACAGATACGCAGTATTTT
TRBJ2-7 NA NA TRBV27 CASSFLRATDSYEQYF TGTGCCAGCAGTTTTCTCAGGGCAACCGACTCCTACGAGCAGTACTTC
TRBJ1-6 NA TRBD1 TRBV7-8 CASSFFTRQGQPLHF TGTGCCAGCAGCTTCTTTACAAGACAGGGACAACCCCTCCACTTT
TRBJ1-4 once NA TRBV28 CASSPAQGENEKLFF TGTGCCAGCAGCCCCGCTCAAGGAGAAAATGAAAAACTGTTTTTT
TRBJ2-1 few TRBD2 TRBV11-2 CASSSPGLGKLEQFF TGTGCCAGCAGCTCTCCCGGACTAGGCAAACTTGAGCAGTTCTTC
TRBJ2-6 NA NA TRBV15 CAVSKLGANVLTF TGTGCCGTATCTAAGCTGGGGGCCAACGTCCTGACTTTC
TRBJ2-2 NA TRBD1 TRBV5-6 CASSLVQGDTGELFF TGTGCCAGCAGCTTGGTCCAGGGGGACACCGGGGAGCTGTTTTTT
TRBJ1-5 NA NA TRBV30 CAWSIRGGGNQPQHF TGTGCCTGGAGTATCAGGGGAGGGGGCAATCAGCCCCAGCATTTT
TRBJ2-1 NA NA TRBV2 CASSGQESNEQFF TGTGCCAGCAGTGGGCAAGAATCCAATGAGCAGTTCTTC
TRBJ1-6 NA TRBD1 TRBV3-1/TRBV3-2 CASSLGQYNSPLHF TGTGCCAGCAGCCTGGGACAGTATAATTCACCCCTCCACTTT
TRBJ1-5 once NA TRBV2 CASSERFGGGQPQHF TGTGCCAGCAGTGAACGGTTCGGGGGAGGTCAGCCCCAGCATTTT
TRBJ1-5 NA NA TRBV19 CASSILQNSNQPQHF TGTGCCAGTAGTATTCTGCAGAATAGCAATCAGCCCCAGCATTTT
TRBJ2-2 few NA TRBV19 CASSPEGHTGELFF TGTGCCAGTAGCCCGGAGGGCCATACCGGGGAGCTGTTTTTT
TRBJ1-4 NA TRBD1 TRBV11-2 CASSPDRAPRGEKLFF TGTGCCAGCAGCCCGGACAGGGCGCCCCGGGGGGAAAAACTGTTTTTT
TRBJ2-7 NA NA TRBV5-1 CASSLAGNEQYF TGCGCCAGCAGCTTGGCAGGGAACGAGCAGTACTTC
TRBJ1-2 NA NA TRBV6-5 CASSSGRAYGYTF TGTGCCAGCAGTTCGGGTCGCGCCTATGGCTACACCTTC
TRBJ2-1 NA NA TRBV2 CASTAGALSYNEQFF TGTGCCAGCACAGCGGGCGCCCTATCCTACAATGAGCAGTTCTTC
TRBJ2-1 NA NA TRBV15 CATSGAGMVGEQFF TGTGCCACCAGTGGGGCAGGGATGGTGGGTGAGCAGTTCTTC
TRBJ2-3 NA TRBD2 TRBV2 CASSDLGLAGLSTDTQYF TGTGCCAGCAGTGACCTGGGACTAGCGGGATTGAGCACAGATACGCAGTATTTT
TRBJ1-1 NA NA TRBV7-8 CASSSGEGNTEAFF TGTGCCAGCAGCTCCGGGGAGGGGAACACTGAAGCTTTCTTT
TRBJ1-6 NA TRBD1 TRBV30 CAWSGQGNSPLHF TGTGCCTGGAGTGGACAGGGTAATTCACCCCTCCACTTT
TRBJ2-3 NA NA TRBV5-1 CASSLGGDTQYF TGCGCCAGCAGTTTGGGAGGAGATACGCAGTATTTT
TRBJ1-3 few NA TRBV6-1 CASSEALMGNTIYF TGTGCCAGCAGTGAAGCGCTGATGGGCAACACCATATATTTT
TRBJ1-1 once NA TRBV2 CASTGMNTEAFF TGTGCCAGCACAGGGATGAACACTGAAGCTTTCTTT
TRBJ2-7 NA TRBD1 TRBV6-6 CATSGDRDVVVDEQYF TGTGCCACCTCGGGGGACAGGGATGTCGTTGTCGACGAGCAGTACTTC
TRBJ1-6 NA TRBD1 TRBV29-1 CSVQTGNSPLHF TGCAGCGTTCAGACAGGGAATTCACCCCTCCACTTT
TRBJ1-2 NA NA TRBV19 CASRAADYGYTF TGTGCCAGTAGGGCGGCTGACTATGGCTACACCTTC
TRBJ2-2 NA NA TRBV19 CASTYLANTGELFF TGTGCCAGTACCTATCTCGCGAACACCGGGGAGCTGTTTTTT
TRBJ1-1 few TRBD1 TRBV20-1 CSAQHVTGEFF TGCAGTGCCCAGCATGTGACAGGGGAATTCTTT
TRBJ2-7 NA TRBD2 TRBV5-1 CASSLATGGGTSGSLEYF TGCGCCAGCAGCTTGGCTACAGGAGGGGGGACTAGCGGGAGCCTGGAGTACTTC
TRBJ1-1 NA NA TRBV5-1 CASSLVSGLKNTEAFF TGCGCCAGCAGCTTGGTTAGCGGCCTCAAGAACACTGAAGCTTTCTTT
TRBJ2-5 NA NA TRBV6-2/TRBV6-3 CASSYQGTLQETQYF TGTGCCAGCAGTTACCAGGGAACCCTTCAAGAGACCCAGTACTTC
TRBJ2-4 NA TRBD1 TRBV7-9 CASSPIPGQVSIAKNIQYF TGTGCCAGCAGCCCGATTCCGGGACAGGTGTCGATAGCCAAAAACATTCAGTACTTC
TRBJ2-3 once NA TRBV12-5 CASGLSGPNTDTQYF TGTGCTAGTGGTTTATCAGGGCCCAACACAGATACGCAGTATTTT
TRBJ2-3 NA TRBD2 TRBV9 CASSVGLRESDTQYF TGTGCCAGCAGCGTAGGATTGCGGGAGTCAGATACGCAGTATTTT
TRBJ2-1 NA NA TRBV11-3 CASSLDLGNEQFF TGTGCCAGCAGCTTAGATCTAGGCAATGAGCAGTTCTTC
TRBJ1-6 NA NA TRBV2 CARQESSYNSPLHF TGTGCCCGACAGGAGAGCTCCTATAATTCACCCCTCCACTTT
TRBJ2-1 NA TRBD1 TRBV7-2 CASSTDRGPYNEQFF TGTGCCAGCAGCACCGACAGGGGACCTTACAATGAGCAGTTCTTC
TRBJ2-3 NA TRBD2 TRBV4-3 CASSPALAGPSTDTQYF TGCGCCAGCAGCCCCGCTCTAGCGGGACCAAGCACAGATACGCAGTATTTT